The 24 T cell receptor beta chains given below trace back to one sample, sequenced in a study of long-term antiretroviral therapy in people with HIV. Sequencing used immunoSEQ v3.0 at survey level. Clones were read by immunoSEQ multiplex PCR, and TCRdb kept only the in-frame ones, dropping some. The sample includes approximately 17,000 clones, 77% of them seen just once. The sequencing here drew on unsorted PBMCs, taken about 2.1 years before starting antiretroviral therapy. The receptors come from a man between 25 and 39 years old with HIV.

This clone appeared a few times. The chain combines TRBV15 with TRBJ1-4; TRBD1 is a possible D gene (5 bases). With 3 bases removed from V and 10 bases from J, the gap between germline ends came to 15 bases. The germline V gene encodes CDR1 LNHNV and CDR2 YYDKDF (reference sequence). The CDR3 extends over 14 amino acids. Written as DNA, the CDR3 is TGTGCCACCAGCAGCATCAGAGGGGAAGTAAAACTGTTTTTT. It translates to CATSSIRGEVKLFF.

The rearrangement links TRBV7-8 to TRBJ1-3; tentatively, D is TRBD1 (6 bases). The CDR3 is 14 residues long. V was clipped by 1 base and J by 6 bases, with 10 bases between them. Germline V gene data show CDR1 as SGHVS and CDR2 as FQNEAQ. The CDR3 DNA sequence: TGTGCCAGCAGCTTAGAACAGGGACTAAACACCATATATTTT. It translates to CASSLEQGLNTIYF.

The CDR3 coding sequence is TGTGCCAGCAGCTTATCGGGGGTAGGGCAGTTCTTC. This codes for CASSLSGVGQFF. This sequence joins TRBV7-2 and TRBJ2-1; a possible D gene is TRBD2 (6 bases). Germline loops: CDR1 SGHTA, CDR2 FQGNSA. CDR3 length: 12 residues. V lost 2 bases to trimming and J lost 12 bases, with 11 bases between them.

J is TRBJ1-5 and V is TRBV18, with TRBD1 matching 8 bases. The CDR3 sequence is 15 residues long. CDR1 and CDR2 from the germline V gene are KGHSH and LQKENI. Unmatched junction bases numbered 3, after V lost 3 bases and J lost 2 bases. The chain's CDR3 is CASSPVGQGNQPQHF. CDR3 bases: TGTGCCAGCTCACCGGTGGGACAGGGCAATCAGCCCCAGCATTTT. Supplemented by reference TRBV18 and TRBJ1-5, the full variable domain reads NAGVMQNPRHLVRRRGQEARLRCSPMKGHSHVYWYRQLPEEGLKFMVYLQKENIIDESGMPKERFSAEFPKEGPSILRIQQVVRGDSAAYFCASSPVGQGNQPQHFGDGTRLSIL.

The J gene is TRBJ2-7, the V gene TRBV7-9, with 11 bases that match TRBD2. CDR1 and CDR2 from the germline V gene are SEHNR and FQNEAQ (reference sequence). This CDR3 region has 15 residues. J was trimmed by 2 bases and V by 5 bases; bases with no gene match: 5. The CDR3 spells CASSELAGATYEQYF. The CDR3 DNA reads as TGTGCCAGCAGCGAACTAGCGGGGGCTACCTACGAGCAGTACTTC.

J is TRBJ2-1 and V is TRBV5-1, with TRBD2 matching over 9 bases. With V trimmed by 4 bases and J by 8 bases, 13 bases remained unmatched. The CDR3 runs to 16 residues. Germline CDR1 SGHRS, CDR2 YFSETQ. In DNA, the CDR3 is TGCGCCAGCAGCCCCGGGGGCGGGGGGGCCTTCCATGAGCAGTTCTTC. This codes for CASSPGGGGAFHEQFF.

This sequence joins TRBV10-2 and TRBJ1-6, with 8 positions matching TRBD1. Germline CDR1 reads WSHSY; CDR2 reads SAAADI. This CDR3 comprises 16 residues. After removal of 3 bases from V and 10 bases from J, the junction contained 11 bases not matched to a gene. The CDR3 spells CASSEPIGQGRSPLHF. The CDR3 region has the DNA TGCGCCAGCAGTGAACCCATAGGACAGGGACGATCACCCCTCCACTTT.

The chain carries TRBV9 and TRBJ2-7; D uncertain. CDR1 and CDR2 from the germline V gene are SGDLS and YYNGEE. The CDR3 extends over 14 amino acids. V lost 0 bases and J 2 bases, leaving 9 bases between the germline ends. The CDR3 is CASSVGTDAYEQYF. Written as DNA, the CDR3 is TGTGCCAGCAGCGTAGGGACGGACGCCTACGAGCAGTACTTC.

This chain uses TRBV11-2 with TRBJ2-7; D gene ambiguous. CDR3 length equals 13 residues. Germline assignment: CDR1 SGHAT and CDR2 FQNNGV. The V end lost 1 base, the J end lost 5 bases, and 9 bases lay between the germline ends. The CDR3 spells CASSLGLSHEQYF. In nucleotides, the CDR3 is TGTGCCAGCAGCTTAGGCCTAAGCCACGAGCAGTACTTC.

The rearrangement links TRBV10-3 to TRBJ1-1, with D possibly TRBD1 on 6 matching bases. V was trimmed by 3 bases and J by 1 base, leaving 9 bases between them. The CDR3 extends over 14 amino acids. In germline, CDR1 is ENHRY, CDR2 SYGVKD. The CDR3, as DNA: TGTGCCATCAGTGACCCGGACAGGAACACTGAAGCTTTCTTT. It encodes CAISDPDRNTEAFF.

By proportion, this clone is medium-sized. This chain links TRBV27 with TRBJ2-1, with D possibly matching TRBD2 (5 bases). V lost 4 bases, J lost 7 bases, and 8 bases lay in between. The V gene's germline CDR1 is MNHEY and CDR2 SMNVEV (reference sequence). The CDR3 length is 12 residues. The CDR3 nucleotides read TGTGCCAGCAGTTCGGGGATTAATGAGCAGTTCTTC. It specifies CASSSGINEQFF.

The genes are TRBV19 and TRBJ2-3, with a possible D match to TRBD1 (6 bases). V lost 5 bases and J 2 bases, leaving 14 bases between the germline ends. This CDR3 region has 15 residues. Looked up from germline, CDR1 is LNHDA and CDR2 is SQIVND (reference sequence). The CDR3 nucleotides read TGTGCCAGTAGTGTCAGGGGCACCGTCACAGATACGCAGTATTTT. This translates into CASSVRGTVTDTQYF.

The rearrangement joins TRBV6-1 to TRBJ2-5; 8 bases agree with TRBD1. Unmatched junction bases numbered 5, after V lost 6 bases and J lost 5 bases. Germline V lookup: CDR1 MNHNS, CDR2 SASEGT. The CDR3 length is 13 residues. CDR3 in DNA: TGTGCCAGCAGAGGACAGGGTGGGGAGACCCAGTACTTC. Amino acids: CASRGQGGETQYF.

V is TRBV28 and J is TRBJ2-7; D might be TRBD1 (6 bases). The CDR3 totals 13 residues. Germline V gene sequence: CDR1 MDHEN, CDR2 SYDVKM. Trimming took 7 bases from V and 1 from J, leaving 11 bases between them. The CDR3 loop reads CASTQDSSYEQYF. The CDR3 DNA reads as TGTGCCAGCACCCAGGACAGTTCCTACGAGCAGTACTTC.

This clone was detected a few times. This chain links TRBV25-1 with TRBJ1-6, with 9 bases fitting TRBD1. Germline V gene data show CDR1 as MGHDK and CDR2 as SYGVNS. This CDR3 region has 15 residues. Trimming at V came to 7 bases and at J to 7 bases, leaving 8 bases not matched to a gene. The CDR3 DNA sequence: TGTGCCAGCACCAGAGCCGGGACAGGGAATTCACCCCTCCACTTT. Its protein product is CASTRAGTGNSPLHF.

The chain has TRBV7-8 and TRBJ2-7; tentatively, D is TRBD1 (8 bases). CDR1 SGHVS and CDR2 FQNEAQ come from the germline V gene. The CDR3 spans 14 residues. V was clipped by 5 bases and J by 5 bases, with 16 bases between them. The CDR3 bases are TGTGCCAGCAGCCACAACAGGGGGAGGGACGAGCAGTACTTC. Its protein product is CASSHNRGRDEQYF.

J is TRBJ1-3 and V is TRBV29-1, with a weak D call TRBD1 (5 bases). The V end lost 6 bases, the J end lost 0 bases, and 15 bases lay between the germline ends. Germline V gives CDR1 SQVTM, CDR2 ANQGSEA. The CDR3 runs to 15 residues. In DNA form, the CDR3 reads TGCAGCGTCGAGCTGGGGGTCGCCTCTGGAAACACCATATATTTT. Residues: CSVELGVASGNTIYF.

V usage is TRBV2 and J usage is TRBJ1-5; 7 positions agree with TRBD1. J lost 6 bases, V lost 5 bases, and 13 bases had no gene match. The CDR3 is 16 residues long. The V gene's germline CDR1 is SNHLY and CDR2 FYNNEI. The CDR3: CASSLNPGQAGQPQHF. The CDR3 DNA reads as TGTGCCAGCAGTCTCAACCCCGGACAGGCGGGTCAGCCCCAGCATTTT. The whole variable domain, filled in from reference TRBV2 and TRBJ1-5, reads EPEVTQTPSHQVTQMGQEVILRCVPISNHLYFYWYRQILGQKVEFLVSFYNNEISEKSEIFDDQFSVERPDGSNFTLKIRSTKLEDSAMYFCASSLNPGQAGQPQHFGDGTRLSIL.

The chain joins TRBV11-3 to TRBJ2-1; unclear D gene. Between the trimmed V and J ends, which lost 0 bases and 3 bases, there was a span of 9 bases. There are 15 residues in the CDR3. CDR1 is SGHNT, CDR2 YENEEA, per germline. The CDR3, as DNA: TGTGCCAGCAGCTTAGATGGCGACCGCTACAATGAGCAGTTCTTC. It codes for CASSLDGDRYNEQFF. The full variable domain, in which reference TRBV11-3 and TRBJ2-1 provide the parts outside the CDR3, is EAGVVQSPRYKIIEKKQPVAFWCNPISGHNTLYWYLQNLGQGPELLIRYENEEAVDDSQLPKDRFSAERLKGVDSTLKIQPAELGDSAVYLCASSLDGDRYNEQFFGPGTRLTVL.

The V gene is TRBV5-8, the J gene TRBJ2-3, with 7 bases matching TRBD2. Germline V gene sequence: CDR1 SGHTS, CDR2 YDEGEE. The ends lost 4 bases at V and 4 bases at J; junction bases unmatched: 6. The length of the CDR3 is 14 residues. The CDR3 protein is CASSGRGSADTQYF. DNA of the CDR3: TGTGCCAGCAGCGGGCGGGGGTCGGCAGATACGCAGTATTTT.

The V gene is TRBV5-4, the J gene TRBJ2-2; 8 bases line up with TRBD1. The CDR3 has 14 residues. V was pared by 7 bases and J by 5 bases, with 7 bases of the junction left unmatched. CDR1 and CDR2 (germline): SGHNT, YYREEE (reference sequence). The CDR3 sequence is CASGQGARTGELFF. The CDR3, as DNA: TGTGCCAGCGGCCAGGGGGCGAGGACCGGGGAGCTGTTTTTT.

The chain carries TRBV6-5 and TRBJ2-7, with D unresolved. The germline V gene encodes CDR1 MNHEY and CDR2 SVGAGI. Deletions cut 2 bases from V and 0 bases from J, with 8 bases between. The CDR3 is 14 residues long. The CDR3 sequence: CASSYTPSSYEQYF. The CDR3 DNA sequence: TGTGCCAGCAGTTACACCCCAAGCTCCTACGAGCAGTACTTC.

Written as DNA, the CDR3 is TGTGCCAGCAGCTTAGAAGGTCTGATGAACACCGGGGAGCTGTTTTTT. This encodes CASSLEGLMNTGELFF. The chain couples TRBV7-9 to TRBJ2-2, with D unclear. Trimming pared 1 base from V and 1 base from J, leaving 10 bases between. This CDR3 is built from 16 residues. Germline V lookup: CDR1 SEHNR, CDR2 FQNEAQ (reference sequence).

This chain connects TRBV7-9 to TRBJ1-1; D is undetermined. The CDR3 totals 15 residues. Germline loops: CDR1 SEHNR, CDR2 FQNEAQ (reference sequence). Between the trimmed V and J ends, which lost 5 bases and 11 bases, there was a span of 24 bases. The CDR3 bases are TGTGCCAGCAGCCCCTCGGGTCAGGAAGGGTTAGGGGCTTTCTTT. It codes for CASSPSGQEGLGAFF.